The source of this TCR beta chain is a study of T cells in women clearing cervical HPV infection. Study-level background: For cases, blood was sampled a median about 140 days after lesion detection, interquartile range roughly 90 to 230 days. Study-wide results and limits: Timing of associations relative to infection is unclear; T-cell subsets were not isolated. TRBV6-7 abundance was lower in cases than controls (around 0.1% versus 0.15%).

Dot-blot hybridization genotyped cervical HPV amplified with MY09/MY11 PCR. Germline CDR1 SEHNR, CDR2 FQNEAQ (reference sequence). Trimming took 6 bases from V and 1 from J; bases not matched to a gene: 8. The CDR3 is 15 amino acids. The protocol was immunoSEQ multiplex PCR, while the TCRdb copy is restricted to in-frame clones and leaves out a portion. The listing contains roughly 49,000 clones. A remark on this clone: Its antigen is not known. The read terminates 3 residues ahead of where the CDR3 ends, so the germline J gene completes it.

V is TRBV7-9 and J is TRBJ1-1; 7 positions match TRBD1. The sample taken for sequencing was blood buffy coat. This TCR was sampled from a woman aged 18 to 75 with a cervical HPV16 infection that either progressed to CIN3+ or cleared (not recorded which). Here the CDR3 reads CASRRGQTGNTEAFF. The sequenced CDR3 bases are TGTGCCAGCAGGAGGGGACAGACCGGGAACACTGAA.